Below, 5 T cell receptor beta chains from the same sample are listed, as sequenced in a study of shared clonotypes between healthy human individuals. Here immunoSEQ multiplex PCR was the method, and the copy in TCRdb shows in-frame clones only, minus some. The sample carries 400,000 to 600,000 clones, 75% to 80% recorded once. Sequenced input: PBMCs. All receptors come from a woman aged 40 to 50 in good health. Some clones in this sample may be carry-over from other donors' samples.

The J gene is TRBJ2-7, the V gene TRBV6-1; D might be TRBD2 (6 bases). Looked up from germline, CDR1 is MNHNS and CDR2 is SASEGT. There are 14 residues in the CDR3. The V gene lost 1 base and the J gene lost 2 bases, with 9 bases spanning the gap. This chain's CDR3 is CASSEVERAYEQYF. CDR3 DNA sequence: TGTGCCAGCAGTGAAGTCGAGCGGGCCTACGAGCAGTACTTC.

The chain recombines TRBV5-1 with TRBJ2-3; 7 nucleotides agree with TRBD1. The V segment lost 3 bases and the J segment 4 bases; nucleotides outside the gene matches: 8. Germline V lookup: CDR1 SGHRS, CDR2 YFSETQ. This CDR3 has 15 amino acids. CDR3 bases: TGCGCCAGCAGCTGGACAGGTCTTGGGTCAGATACGCAGTATTTT. This gives the protein CASSWTGLGSDTQYF.

The V call is TRBV5-1, the J call TRBJ2-1, with D perhaps matching TRBD2 (6 bases). V was pared by 4 bases and J by 0 bases, with 14 bases between. CDR1 SGHRS and CDR2 YFSETQ come from the germline V gene. The CDR3 is 16 amino acids. CDR3 sequence reads: CASSPTGESSYNEQFF. Written as DNA, the CDR3 is TGCGCCAGCAGCCCTACGGGGGAAAGCTCCTACAATGAGCAGTTCTTC.

This chain connects TRBV9 to TRBJ2-2; D gene unclear. The V gene lost 4 bases and the J gene lost 2 bases, with 9 bases spanning the gap. The CDR3 spans 14 residues. CDR1 and CDR2 from the germline V gene are SGDLS and YYNGEE. The chain's CDR3 is CASSPQTNTGELFF. In DNA form, the CDR3 reads TGTGCCAGCAGCCCACAGACCAACACCGGGGAGCTGTTTTTT. The whole variable domain, remainder taken from reference TRBV9 and TRBJ2-2, is DSGVTQTPKHLITATGQRVTLRCSPRSGDLSVYWYQQSLDQGLQFLIQYYNGEERAKGNILERFSAQQFPDLHSELNLSSLELGDSALYFCASSPQTNTGELFFGEGSRLTVL.

The chain couples TRBV4-2 to TRBJ2-1, with a possible D match to TRBD2 (5 bases). V dropped 0 bases and J dropped 6 bases, with 9 bases sitting between them. The CDR3 loop spans 14 amino acids. The germline V gene has CDR1 LGHNA and CDR2 YNFKEQ. The CDR3 region is CASSQDPSLNEQFF. The CDR3 DNA reads TGTGCCAGCAGCCAAGACCCTAGCCTCAATGAGCAGTTCTTC.